The source of this TCR beta chain is a study of T-cell memory formation after mild COVID-19. Looking at the study overall: The TCR clusters were mostly specific to one donor. Study-level results: Clones which contracted sat mainly in CM and EM if CD4+, and in EMRA if CD8+.

Via MiXCR, TCRdb re-called the 5' RACE reads, giving one row per CDR3 protein. The sample contains 85,000 to 130,000 distinct CDR3 sequences, over 15% of which appear only once. On this clonotype: Its matching antigen is unknown.

V shed 5 bases and J shed 9 bases, with 14 bases lying between them. The V gene's germline CDR1 is SGHVS and CDR2 FQNEAQ. This CDR3 contains 12 residues. The receptor's source is an adult woman who had mild COVID-19 (a few samples of this study predate the infection). Cell type and time point are not known. The rearrangement joins TRBV7-8 to TRBJ2-7; D is unresolved. Sequenced input: PBMCs or a T cell subset sorted from them (not recorded which). The chain's CDR3 is CASSRDPFGQYF. As DNA, the CDR3 is TGTGCCAGCAGCCGTGACCCCTTCGGGCAGTACTTC.